The 24 T cell receptor beta chains below were found in one sample sequenced in a study of CD8+CD57+ T cells in acquired aplastic anemia. Both TCR beta VDJ combination and CDR3 sequence profiling were carried out. Genomic DNA was the template for this profiling. TCRdb re-derived calls from the reads in MiXCR, one entry per CDR3 protein. The sample lists tens of thousands of distinct CDR3 sequences, 55% to 75% seen once, with roughly 80% in the top ten. In patients chosen for sequencing, flow cytometry had shown CD8+CD57+ cell expansion. The source material was sorted CD4+, CD8+, or CD8+CD57+ T cells (not recorded which) from PBMCs. The receptors originated from a human donor with aplastic anemia.

The rearrangement links TRBV7-9 to TRBJ2-3; unclear D gene. The CDR3 consists of 12 residues. Trimming pared 1 base from V and 4 bases from J, leaving 3 bases between. Germline CDR1 reads SEHNR; CDR2 reads FQNEAQ (reference sequence). CDR3 region: CASSLDSDTQYF. CDR3 DNA: TGTGCCAGCAGCTTAGATTCAGATACGCAGTATTTT.

The chain joins TRBV20-1 to TRBJ2-7; 8 positions agree with TRBD1. Germline CDR1 is DFQATT and CDR2 is SNEGSKA (reference sequence). With V trimmed by 4 bases and J by 5 bases, 16 bases remained unmatched. CDR3 size: 16 residues. The CDR3 region has the DNA TGCAGTGCTACCGGGACAGGAGGGATCGGTCCCAACGAGCAGTACTTC. Translating gives CSATGTGGIGPNEQYF.

This clonotype was counted ten times or more. The CDR3 coding sequence is TGTGCCTGGAGTGTAACCCTGACTAGAAATGAGCAGTACTTC. It specifies CAWSVTLTRNEQYF. The J gene is TRBJ2-7, the V gene TRBV30, with a possible D match to TRBD2 (6 bases). Trimming removed 0 bases from V and 7 bases from J, with 16 bases in between. The germline CDR1 and CDR2 sequences are GTSNPN and SVGIG (reference sequence). The CDR3 spans 14 residues. Full variable domain (rest looked up from reference TRBV30 and TRBJ2-7): SQTIHQWPATLVQPVGSPLSLECTVEGTSNPNLYWYRQAAGRGLQLLFYSVGIGQISSEVPQNLSASRPQDRQFILSSKKLLLSDSGFYLCAWSVTLTRNEQYFGPGTRLTVT.

This clonotype has a single count. This sequence joins TRBV2 and TRBJ1-2; unclear D gene. Germline assignment: CDR1 SNHLY and CDR2 FYNNEI. The ends were cut back, 4 bases at V and 0 bases at J, with 9 bases in the middle. The CDR3 length is 14 residues. For the CDR3, the DNA is TGTGCCAGCAGTGGCACAGCCCCTAACTATGGCTACACCTTC. Encoded protein: CASSGTAPNYGYTF.

This clonotype showed up just once. This chain joins TRBV7-2 and TRBJ2-1; 10 bases map to TRBD2. V lost 5 bases, J lost 9 bases, and 7 bases stayed unmatched. CDR1 is SGHTA, CDR2 FQGNSA, per germline. This CDR3 has 14 amino acids. The CDR3 is CASSPAGGPFEQFF. The CDR3 DNA sequence: TGTGCCAGCAGCCCAGCGGGAGGGCCTTTTGAGCAGTTCTTC.

CDR3 protein: CASSEEGLGTGELFF. The CDR3 nucleotides read TGCGCCAGCAGTGAGGAAGGGTTGGGAACCGGGGAGCTGTTTTTT. The chain joins TRBV10-1 to TRBJ2-2; D is undetermined. V shed 2 bases and J shed 5 bases, with 12 bases lying between them. Germline V CDR1 and CDR2: WNHNN, SYGVQD (reference sequence). There are 15 residues in the CDR3.

The rearrangement links TRBV11-2 to TRBJ2-5; D remains unclear. The V gene's germline CDR1 is SGHAT and CDR2 FQNNGV. V gave up 5 bases and J gave up 2 bases, with 15 bases separating them. The CDR3 is made up of 15 amino acids. Here the CDR3 DNA reads TGTGCCAGCAGCGCCGGCGTCGCGAGGCAAGAGACCCAGTACTTC. This encodes CASSAGVARQETQYF.

The CDR3, as DNA: TGTGCCAGCAGTTCTATTGAAGAGCAGTACTTC. This encodes CASSSIEEQYF. This rearrangement joins TRBV7-4 to TRBJ2-7; no reliable D call. This CDR3 is 11 amino acids long. Germline values: CDR1 SGHVT, CDR2 SQSDAQ. V gave up 6 bases and J gave up 7 bases, with 10 bases separating them.

This rearrangement joins TRBV6-4 to TRBJ1-6; 8 bases map to TRBD1. The CDR3 runs to 16 residues. Trimming at V came to 5 bases and at J to 7 bases, leaving 10 bases not matched to a gene. Germline values: CDR1 MRHNA, CDR2 SNTAGT. CDR3 residues: CASSPTGGLGNSPLHF. The CDR3 nucleotides read TGTGCCAGCAGTCCAACAGGGGGGTTGGGCAATTCACCCCTCCACTTT.

The CDR3 region has the DNA TGTGCCAGCAGCTTGACTAGCGGGGAGCAAGAGACCCAGTACTTC. Its translation: CASSLTSGEQETQYF. The V gene is TRBV12-3 or TRBV12-4, the J gene TRBJ2-5; 11 bases fit TRBD2. V was pared by 6 bases and J by 2 bases, with 5 bases of the junction left unmatched. CDR3 length: 15 residues.

This clonotype was counted only a few times. The rearrangement uses TRBV7-8 and TRBJ2-7; TRBD1 is a possible D gene (6 bases). The CDR3 is 11 amino acids. With 5 bases removed from V and 7 bases from J, the gap between germline ends came to 9 bases. Germline V gene sequence: CDR1 SGHVS, CDR2 FQNEAQ. For the CDR3, the DNA is TGTGCCAGCAGCCGTGGGACAGAGCAGTACTTC. The encoded protein is CASSRGTEQYF.

The chain uses TRBV19 and TRBJ1-1; D is ambiguous. The length of the CDR3 is 14 residues. The germline V gene encodes CDR1 LNHDA and CDR2 SQIVND (reference sequence). Trimming pared 6 bases from V and 0 bases from J, leaving 11 bases between. The CDR3 protein is CASSTSGMNTEAFF. The CDR3 DNA is TGTGCCAGTAGCACCTCCGGGATGAACACTGAAGCTTTCTTT.

This chain connects TRBV5-1 to TRBJ2-2; TRBD2 matches 8 bases. The junction had 7 bases not matched to a gene; V was cut back by 2 bases and J by 4 bases. The germline V gene has CDR1 SGHRS and CDR2 YFSETQ. The CDR3 is made up of 16 amino acids. CDR3 sequence reads: CASSFIAGSGTGELFF. The CDR3 DNA reads TGCGCCAGCAGCTTCATAGCGGGGTCGGGCACCGGGGAGCTGTTTTTT.

This rearrangement joins TRBV15 to TRBJ1-1, with a possible D match to TRBD1 (5 bases). V lost 1 base and J 7 bases, leaving 13 bases between the germline ends. Germline loops: CDR1 LNHNV, CDR2 YYDKDF (reference sequence). This CDR3 contains 14 residues. CDR3 amino acids: CATSRALTGGEAFF. The CDR3 coding sequence is TGTGCCACCAGCAGAGCCCTAACAGGAGGTGAAGCTTTCTTT.

There are many counts of this clonotype. This rearrangement joins TRBV20-1 to TRBJ2-1; 8 bases match TRBD2. Germline-derived CDR1 and CDR2 are DFQATT and SNEGSKA (reference sequence). The CDR3 totals 16 residues. Trimming removed 0 bases from V and 6 bases from J; junction bases left unmatched: 10. CDR3 amino acids: CSARESGLGVPNEQFF. In nucleotides, the CDR3 is TGCAGTGCTAGAGAATCGGGACTAGGAGTGCCCAATGAGCAGTTCTTC.

The V call is TRBV14, the J call TRBJ2-5; D is possibly TRBD1 or TRBD2 (6 bases each). CDR1 and CDR2 (germline): SGHDN, FVKESK. The V end lost 5 bases, the J end lost 7 bases, and 14 bases lay between the germline ends. This CDR3 has 13 amino acids. The chain's CDR3 is CASSDGKGGTQYF. The CDR3, as DNA: TGTGCCAGCAGCGATGGGAAGGGGGGGACCCAGTACTTC.

This chain uses TRBV7-2 with TRBJ2-5; 7 bases map to TRBD2. Germline assignment: CDR1 SGHTA and CDR2 FQGNSA. The CDR3 has 14 amino acids. Trimming at V came to 3 bases and at J to 2 bases, leaving 3 bases not matched to a gene. The CDR3 protein is CASSFSAGQETQYF. In DNA, the CDR3 is TGTGCCAGCAGCTTCTCAGCGGGGCAAGAGACCCAGTACTTC.

The chain is built from TRBV2 and TRBJ2-7; D may be TRBD1 (5 bases). The length of the CDR3 is 13 residues. V was shortened by 4 bases and J by 7 bases, with 14 bases between the two germline ends. Germline-derived CDR1 and CDR2 are SNHLY and FYNNEI. The CDR3 bases are TGTGCCAGCAGTGGTGTGGGGCAGTGGGAGCAGTACTTC. This gives the protein CASSGVGQWEQYF.

The CDR3 bases are TGCAGCGTTGACATAAACGCGGGGGCGGAGGGCTACACCTTC. This translates into CSVDINAGAEGYTF. The J gene is TRBJ1-2, the V gene TRBV29-1; a possible D gene is TRBD1 (6 bases). Deletions cut 3 bases from V and 8 bases from J, with 19 bases between. The CDR3 covers 14 residues. Germline V gene sequence: CDR1 SQVTM, CDR2 ANQGSEA.

The chain links TRBV7-9 to TRBJ1-1, with a weak D call TRBD1 (5 bases). V lost 6 bases and J lost 0, with 5 bases in between. Germline lookup yields CDR1 SEHNR and CDR2 FQNEAQ (reference sequence). The CDR3 covers 12 residues. The CDR3, as DNA: TGTGCCAGCAGGGACATGAACACTGAAGCTTTCTTT. Its translation is CASRDMNTEAFF.

This clonotype was seen only a few times. The chain links TRBV20-1 to TRBJ1-5; D unclear. Germline CDR1 is DFQATT and CDR2 is SNEGSKA (reference sequence). V was pared by 2 bases and J by 4 bases, with 6 bases between. There are 12 residues in the CDR3. The CDR3, as DNA: TGCAGTGCTAGATCCCCGAATCAGCCCCAGCATTTT. Amino acids: CSARSPNQPQHF.

The chain has TRBV9 and TRBJ2-2; D not resolved. Germline CDR1 reads SGDLS; CDR2 reads YYNGEE. The CDR3 sequence is 13 residues long. V gave up 3 bases and J gave up 2 bases, with 5 bases separating them. CDR3 amino acids: CASSAQNTGELFF. The CDR3 region has the DNA TGTGCCAGCAGCGCGCAAAACACCGGGGAGCTGTTTTTT.

This clonotype showed up just a few times. V and J are TRBV2 and TRBJ2-7; no firm D call. Germline CDR1 and CDR2: SNHLY and FYNNEI. Trimming pared 4 bases from V and 7 bases from J, leaving 11 bases between. This CDR3 spans 12 amino acids. CDR3 DNA sequence: TGTGCCAGCAGTGGGTCCAAGGGAGAGCAGTACTTC. It encodes CASSGSKGEQYF.

Of note for this clonotype: At one of its ends the junction is not consistent with the germline gene, which may arise from a read error. The chain joins TRBV15 to TRBJ2-7; D might be TRBD2 (6 bases). The CDR3 runs 15 residues. CDR1 and CDR2 (germline): LNHNV, YYDKDF (reference sequence). CDR3 nucleotide sequence: TGTGCCACCAGCTCCGGGACTCCTGGCTCCCACGAGCAGTACTTC. This translates into CATSSGTPGSHEQYF.